What follows are 14 T cell receptor beta chains derived from one specimen sequenced in a study of shared T cell receptors in the human thymus. Sequencing used immunoSEQ multiplex PCR; TCRdb keeps in-frame clones, though not all of them. The repertoire holds hundreds of thousands of clones, with approximately 88% as singletons. Separately, the same data were catalogued under a study of human thymus T cells.

Sequenced sample: thymocytes. The receptors shown here come from a boy less than two years old with a congenital heart defect.

The chain recombines TRBV30 with TRBJ2-3; TRBD2 aligns across 14 bases. The ends lost 5 bases at V and 1 base at J; junction bases unmatched: 11. The CDR3 runs to 18 residues. Looked up from germline, CDR1 is GTSNPN and CDR2 is SVGIG (reference sequence). CDR3 residues: CAWAPGTSGRRGTDTQYF. The CDR3 nucleotides are TGTGCCTGGGCGCCCGGGACTAGCGGGAGACGGGGCACAGATACGCAGTATTTT.

The V and J genes are TRBV12-5 and TRBJ1-5; no reliable D call. The germline gives CDR1 LGHNT, CDR2 FRNRAP. V shed 1 base and J shed 0 bases, with 7 bases lying between them. CDR3 length equals 15 residues. The DNA for the CDR3 is TGTGCTAGTGGTTTGGGACATGATAGCAATCAGCCCCAGCATTTT. Its protein product is CASGLGHDSNQPQHF.

V gene TRBV30 combines with J gene TRBJ2-1, with TRBD2 as a possible D gene (6 bases). The CDR3 extends over 14 amino acids. V was shortened by 3 bases and J by 10 bases, with 19 bases between the two germline ends. Germline V gene lookup returns CDR1 GTSNPN and CDR2 SVGIG (reference sequence). The CDR3 protein is CAWRLAQLAREQFF. DNA of the CDR3: TGTGCCTGGAGGCTAGCTCAACTAGCCCGGGAGCAGTTCTTC.

V usage is TRBV6-6 and J usage is TRBJ2-3, with TRBD2 matching over 7 bases. V gave up 2 bases and J gave up 2 bases; unmatched junction bases: 7. CDR1 is MNHNY and CDR2 is SVGAGI in the germline V gene (reference sequence). This CDR3 is built from 16 residues. The CDR3 DNA is TGTGCCAGCAGTTACGCTCCGGGAGGAGTCACAGATACGCAGTATTTT. It is translated as CASSYAPGGVTDTQYF.

This chain connects TRBV6-1 to TRBJ1-1; D is undetermined. The V gene lost 3 bases and the J gene lost 4 bases, with 9 bases spanning the gap. The CDR3 length is 13 residues. The germline gives CDR1 MNHNS, CDR2 SASEGT. The CDR3 coding sequence is TGTGCCAGCAGTGAGTACCCGGGCACTGAAGCTTTCTTT. It encodes CASSEYPGTEAFF.

The V and J genes are TRBV19 and TRBJ1-5; D is possibly TRBD1 (6 bases). From germline, CDR1 is LNHDA and CDR2 SQIVND (reference sequence). This CDR3 contains 14 residues. V was shortened by 2 bases and J by 5 bases, with 10 bases between the two germline ends. CDR3 residues: CASSITGLDQPQHF. The CDR3 DNA sequence: TGTGCCAGTAGTATAACAGGGTTGGATCAGCCCCAGCATTTT.

V usage is TRBV6-5 and J usage is TRBJ2-7; maybe TRBD1 (6 bases). Trimming took off 7 bases at V and 5 bases at J, with 15 bases between the two ends. Germline V gene data show CDR1 as MNHEY and CDR2 as SVGAGI. CDR3 length equals 13 residues. The CDR3 DNA reads TGTGCCAGCAACCCCCAACAGGGCCACGAGCAGTACTTC. Translation: CASNPQQGHEQYF.

This clone was detected once. CDR3 region: CSVEILAGQETQYF. The CDR3 DNA follows: TGCAGCGTTGAAATTCTAGCGGGACAAGAGACCCAGTACTTC. The J gene is TRBJ2-5, the V gene TRBV29-1; 9 bases match TRBD2. CDR1 is SQVTM and CDR2 is ANQGSEA in the germline V gene. The CDR3 length is 14 residues. After removal of 2 bases from V and 2 bases from J, the junction contained 3 bases not matched to a gene.

The CDR3, as DNA: TGTGCCAGCAAGGCGGGACAGAGGCGTGGGAGCACTGAAGCTTTCTTT. This gives the protein CASKAGQRRGSTEAFF. The chain uses TRBV2 and TRBJ1-1; 7 bases fit TRBD1. Germline CDR1 is SNHLY and CDR2 is FYNNEI. V shed 7 bases, J shed 4 bases, and the junction held 15 bases outside the gene matches. The CDR3 is 16 amino acids.

This clone was seen only once. A junction boundary mismatches the germline segment, possibly from a read error. This chain joins TRBV7-7 and TRBJ2-5, with 7 bases lining up with TRBD1. The CDR3 loop spans 14 amino acids. Germline V gene lookup returns CDR1 SSHAT and CDR2 FNYEAQ (reference sequence). This CDR3 reads CASTRQGREETQYF. The CDR3 nucleotides read TGTGCTAGCACCCGACAGGGTAGGGAAGAGACCCAGTACTTC.

The V and J genes are TRBV7-9 and TRBJ1-1; D is unclear. The CDR3 spans 14 residues. Looked up from germline, CDR1 is SEHNR and CDR2 is FQNEAQ (reference sequence). The V and J ends lost 6 bases and 11 bases respectively, with 22 bases between them. The DNA of the CDR3 is TGTGCCAGCAGGCACACCGGGGATCTCGAAGGGGCTTTCTTT. Protein sequence: CASRHTGDLEGAFF.

CDR3 amino acids: CASSSDIPNTEAFF. In nucleotides, the CDR3 is TGTGCCAGCAGCTCGGACATCCCGAACACTGAAGCTTTCTTT. This chain links TRBV7-9 with TRBJ1-1, with TRBD1 as a possible D gene (5 bases). CDR3 length: 14 amino acids. Germline V gives CDR1 SEHNR, CDR2 FQNEAQ (reference sequence). V gave up 4 bases and J gave up 1 base, with 10 bases separating them.

The chain is built from TRBV11-3 and TRBJ1-1; D is unresolved. Trimming removed 4 bases at V and 5 bases at J, with 11 bases between. The CDR3 extends over 13 amino acids. CDR1 is SGHNT and CDR2 is YENEEA in the germline V gene. CDR3 coding DNA: TGTGCCAGCAGCTCCTCTCCCCGGACTGAAGCTTTCTTT. This sequence encodes CASSSSPRTEAFF.

The count of this clone is one. The rearrangement uses TRBV28 and TRBJ2-7; TRBD1 matches 7 bases. Germline V gene data show CDR1 as MDHEN and CDR2 as SYDVKM. The CDR3 consists of 19 residues. Germline trimming cut 6 bases from V and 7 bases from J; bases unmatched to any gene: 27. The CDR3 spells CASSSRQGRATSEWEEQYF. DNA of the CDR3: TGTGCCAGCAGCTCTCGACAGGGACGAGCAACGAGCGAGTGGGAGGAGCAGTACTTC.